A selection of T cell receptor beta chains follows, all from one sample in a study of regulatory T cells in long-lasting Graves disease. Each CDR3 protein gets one entry after TCRdb re-called the multiplex PCR reads with MiXCR. Seen here are roughly 700,000 distinct CDR3 sequences, approximately 29% observed once, and the top ten hold 35% to 55%. Sequencing used peripheral blood mononuclear cells (PBMCs), obtained when the disease was refractory, from a patient treated with antithyroid drugs. The receptor source for this set is a female donor with Graves disease. Each CDR3 is given without its conserved first and last residue. The order of the fields is V gene, J gene, CDR3 protein.

v_gene: TRBV11-2
j_gene: TRBJ1-3
CDR3aa: ASSLDREKSGNTIY

v_gene: TRBV5-5
j_gene: TRBJ2-5
CDR3aa: ASSLVRGRLTQETQY

v_gene: TRBV18
j_gene: TRBJ1-1
CDR3aa: ASSVGESTEAF

v_gene: TRBV7-3
j_gene: TRBJ2-5
CDR3aa: ASSHYYHKREASQETQY

v_gene: TRBV4-1
j_gene: TRBJ2-7
CDR3aa: ASGAGWGSYEQY

v_gene: TRBV6-5
j_gene: TRBJ1-6
CDR3aa: ASSYGGGRESPLH

v_gene: TRBV20-1
j_gene: TRBJ1-2
CDR3aa: SARDPRGSYGYT

v_gene: TRBV30
j_gene: TRBJ1-4
CDR3aa: AWSWKGQGFEKLF

v_gene: TRBV20-1
j_gene: TRBJ2-7
CDR3aa: SARDPGGKRYEQY

v_gene: TRBV6-1
j_gene: TRBJ1-2
CDR3aa: ASSDFDRVRGYT

v_gene: TRBV20-1
j_gene: TRBJ1-1
CDR3aa: SARPPWTGTNTEAF

v_gene: TRBV6-2/TRBV6-3
j_gene: TRBJ2-5
CDR3aa: ASSYEGLQETQY

v_gene: TRBV5-1
j_gene: TRBJ1-5
CDR3aa: ASSLDGRNDNQPQH

v_gene: TRBV20-1
j_gene: TRBJ1-6
CDR3aa: SASRGADSPLH

v_gene: TRBV12-3/TRBV12-4
j_gene: TRBJ1-2
CDR3aa: ASRTGLGGYT

v_gene: TRBV2
j_gene: TRBJ1-6
CDR3aa: ASKGGQNSPLH